This passage covers 9 T cell receptor beta chains from one sample sequenced in a study of preoperative IRX-2 immunotherapy in early breast cancer. As for treatment: preoperative locoregional IRX-2 cytokine immunotherapy. The repertoire was sequenced with immunoSEQ multiplex PCR; TCRdb's copy has only in-frame clones and lacks some. This sample yields around 95,000 clones, of which 70% to 90% are seen a single time; over 2% belongs to the top ten. The sample consisted of tumor tissue, taken after IRX-2 immunotherapy. The receptors shown here come from a human donor with breast cancer.

The chain links TRBV5-1 to TRBJ2-7; D gene uncertain. Trimming shortened V by 5 bases and J by 0 bases, and 15 bases separated the two germline ends. The CDR3 has 15 amino acids. Germline CDR1 reads SGHRS; CDR2 reads YFSETQ. CDR3 bases: TGCGCCAGCAGAGTAACCTCCCCCGGCTCCTACGAGCAGTACTTC. Translating gives CASRVTSPGSYEQYF.

The sample holds a few counts of this clone. V usage is TRBV10-3 and J usage is TRBJ1-1; D unclear. Trimming cost V 0 bases and J 4 bases, with 15 bases left between them. This CDR3 is built from 16 residues. Germline CDR1 ENHRY, CDR2 SYGVKD. The CDR3 loop is CAISESGYGVSTEAFF. For the CDR3, the DNA is TGTGCCATCAGTGAGTCGGGTTACGGGGTAAGCACTGAAGCTTTCTTT.

The chain carries TRBV15 and TRBJ1-1; D is unclear. The CDR3 is made up of 14 amino acids. Germline V gene sequence: CDR1 LNHNV, CDR2 YYDKDF (reference sequence). V lost 5 bases to trimming and J lost 0 bases, with 10 bases between them. The CDR3 here is CATSPRGMNTEAFF. Here the CDR3 DNA reads TGTGCCACCAGCCCCCGCGGTATGAACACTGAAGCTTTCTTT.

The V and J genes are TRBV6-8 and TRBJ1-5; no firm D call. V was shortened by 6 bases and J by 4 bases, with 16 bases between the two germline ends. This CDR3 has 15 amino acids. Looked up from germline, CDR1 is MNHGY and CDR2 is SAAAGT. CDR3 sequence (DNA): TGTGCCAGCAGGGCCGTTGGGGTACCAAATCAGCCCCAGCATTTT. Residues: CASRAVGVPNQPQHF.

The sample holds a few counts of this clone. At one end, the junction sequence differs from germline, possibly due to a read error. X is used for the amino acid whose nucleotide is unread or ambiguous. The genes are TRBV5-1 and TRBJ1-5; TRBD1 is a possible D gene (5 bases). This CDR3 region has 15 residues. CDR1 and CDR2 from the germline V gene are SGHRS and YFSETQ. The CDR3 nucleotides are TGCGCCAGYAGCTTGGCAGGGTGGGACAATCAGCCCCAGCATTTT. This encodes CAXSLAGWDNQPQHF. The CDR3 in full is CASSLAGWDNQPQHF. Combining the CDR3 with reference TRBV5-1 and TRBJ1-5 gives the whole variable domain KAGVTQTPRYLIKTRGQQVTLSCSPISGHRSVSWYQQTPGQGLQFLFEYFSETQRNKGNFPGRFSGRQFSNSRSEMNVSTLELGDSALYLCASSLAGWDNQPQHFGDGTRLSIL.

The chain combines TRBV11-3 with TRBJ2-7, with 11 bases aligning to TRBD2. Germline V CDR1 and CDR2: SGHNT, YENEEA. The CDR3 sequence is 16 residues long. V shed 3 bases, J shed 3 bases, and the junction held 7 bases outside the gene matches. CDR3 in DNA: TGTGCCAGCAGCTTGCGACTAGCGGGGATATTCTACGAGCAGTACTTC. It translates to CASSLRLAGIFYEQYF.

This chain uses TRBV6-8 with TRBJ1-1; TRBD1 aligns across 8 bases. Trimming took 6 bases from V and 3 from J; bases not matched to a gene: 3. The CDR3 loop spans 13 amino acids. Germline CDR1 reads MNHGY; CDR2 reads SAAAGT. CDR3 protein: CASSGQGDTEAFF. For the CDR3, the DNA is TGTGCCAGCAGCGGACAGGGCGACACTGAAGCTTTCTTT.

The CDR3 here is CASSETSGGENEQFF. CDR3 DNA: TGCGCCAGCAGTGAGACTAGCGGGGGGGAGAATGAGCAGTTCTTC. The V gene is TRBV10-1, the J gene TRBJ2-1, with 13 bases matching TRBD2. V gave up 2 bases and J gave up 7 bases; unmatched junction bases: 2. The CDR3 has 15 amino acids. Germline CDR1 WNHNN, CDR2 SYGVQD (reference sequence).

The CDR3 spells CAWSGGEETQYF. The CDR3 region has the DNA TGTGCCTGGAGTGGCGGGGAAGAGACCCAGTACTTC. This chain connects TRBV30 to TRBJ2-5; possible D gene TRBD2, 6 bases. There are 12 residues in the CDR3. Trimming removed 1 base at V and 3 bases at J, with 6 bases between. The V gene's germline CDR1 is GTSNPN and CDR2 SVGIG (reference sequence). The whole variable domain, remainder taken from reference TRBV30 and TRBJ2-5, is SQTIHQWPATLVQPVGSPLSLECTVEGTSNPNLYWYRQAAGRGLQLLFYSVGIGQISSEVPQNLSASRPQDRQFILSSKKLLLSDSGFYLCAWSGGEETQYFGPGTRLLVL.